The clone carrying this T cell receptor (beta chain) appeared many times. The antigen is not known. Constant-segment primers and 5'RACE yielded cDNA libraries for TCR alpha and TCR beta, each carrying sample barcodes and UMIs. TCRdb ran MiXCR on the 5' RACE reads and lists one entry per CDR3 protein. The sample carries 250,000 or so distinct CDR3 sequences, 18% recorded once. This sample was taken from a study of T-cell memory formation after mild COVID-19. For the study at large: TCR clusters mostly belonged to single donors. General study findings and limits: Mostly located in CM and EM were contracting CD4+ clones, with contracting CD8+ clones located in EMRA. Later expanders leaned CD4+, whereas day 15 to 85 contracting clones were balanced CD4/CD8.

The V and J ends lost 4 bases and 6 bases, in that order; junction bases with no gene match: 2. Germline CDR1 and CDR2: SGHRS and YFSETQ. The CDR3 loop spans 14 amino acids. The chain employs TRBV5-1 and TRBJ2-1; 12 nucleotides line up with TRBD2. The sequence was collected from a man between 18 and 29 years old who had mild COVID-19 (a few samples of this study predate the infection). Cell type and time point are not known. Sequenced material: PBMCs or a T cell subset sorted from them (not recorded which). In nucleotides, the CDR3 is TGCGCCAGCAGCCTAGCGGGGGGGCCCAATGAGCAGTTCTTC. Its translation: CASSLAGGPNEQFF. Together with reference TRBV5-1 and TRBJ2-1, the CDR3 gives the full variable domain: KAGVTQTPRYLIKTRGQQVTLSCSPISGHRSVSWYQQTPGQGLQFLFEYFSETQRNKGNFPGRFSGRQFSNSRSEMNVSTLELGDSALYLCASSLAGGPNEQFFGPGTRLTVL.